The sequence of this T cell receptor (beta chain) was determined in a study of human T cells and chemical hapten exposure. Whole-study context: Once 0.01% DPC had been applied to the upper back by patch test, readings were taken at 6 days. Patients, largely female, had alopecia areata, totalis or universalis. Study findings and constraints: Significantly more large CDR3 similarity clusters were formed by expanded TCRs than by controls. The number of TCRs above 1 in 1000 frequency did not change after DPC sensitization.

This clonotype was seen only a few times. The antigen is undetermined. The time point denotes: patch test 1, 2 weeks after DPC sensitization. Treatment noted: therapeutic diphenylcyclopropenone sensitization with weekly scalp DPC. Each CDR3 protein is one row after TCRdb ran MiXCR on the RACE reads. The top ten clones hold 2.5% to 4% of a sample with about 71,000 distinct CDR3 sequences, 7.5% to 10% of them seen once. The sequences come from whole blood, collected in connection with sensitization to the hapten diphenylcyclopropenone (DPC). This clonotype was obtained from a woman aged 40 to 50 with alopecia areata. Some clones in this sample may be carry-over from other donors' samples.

For the CDR3, the DNA is TGTGCCAGCAGGAGACAGGGCCCATTTTCTGGGGAGCAGTACTTC. Protein: CASRRQGPFSGEQYF. This rearrangement joins TRBV6-5 to TRBJ2-7, with 7 bases that match TRBD1. CDR1 MNHEY and CDR2 SVGAGI come from the germline V gene. The V gene end was trimmed by 6 bases and the J gene end by 7 bases; junction bases not matched to a gene: 15. This CDR3 comprises 15 residues.